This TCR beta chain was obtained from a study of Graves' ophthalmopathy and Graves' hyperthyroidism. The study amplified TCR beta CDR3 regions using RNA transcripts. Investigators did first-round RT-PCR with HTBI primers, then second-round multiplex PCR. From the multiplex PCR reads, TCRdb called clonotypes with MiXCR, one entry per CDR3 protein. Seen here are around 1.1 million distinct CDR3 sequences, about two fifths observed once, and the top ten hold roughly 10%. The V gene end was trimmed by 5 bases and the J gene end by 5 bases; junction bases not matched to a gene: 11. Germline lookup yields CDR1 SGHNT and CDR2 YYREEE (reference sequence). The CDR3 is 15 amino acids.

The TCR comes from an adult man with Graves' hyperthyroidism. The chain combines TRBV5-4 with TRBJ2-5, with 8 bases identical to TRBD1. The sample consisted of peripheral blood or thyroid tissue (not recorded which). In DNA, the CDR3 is TGTGCCAGCAGTCCTACAGGGGGTGGTCTGGAGACCCAGTACTTC. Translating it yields CASSPTGGGLETQYF.